What follows are 6 T cell receptor beta chains derived from one specimen sequenced in a study of regulatory T cells in long-lasting Graves disease (dated by TCRdb to about 2021). The library relied on multiplex PCR. Sequencing took place on an Illumina HiSeq 4000. CDR3 regions were amplified by Arm-PCR with iRepertoire HTBI primers to construct TCR beta libraries. TCRdb reprocessing: public reads trimmed at Q25 with fastp, clones called with MiXCR, in-frame beta chains kept. Each entry merges the rows of one CDR3 protein and shows their most common DNA and genes. The sample data list 400,000 or so distinct CDR3 sequences, and around 20% of these were observed just once. In total, the top ten clones hold roughly 20% of the sample. Per the publication, the time point label means: persistent/refractory GD, antithyroid drugs over 5 years with positive TRAb. For both TCR sequencing and RNA sequencing, RNA was extracted from PBMCs using TRIzol.

The material sequenced was peripheral blood mononuclear cells (PBMCs), taken when the disease was refractory, from a patient treated with antithyroid drugs. Receptor source: a female donor with Graves disease.

Regarding this clonotype: With a much larger clone just one base away, this may be a read error. The CDR3: CANSLGGGISEAFF. The CDR3 DNA is TGTGCCAACAGTTTGGGGGGGGGAATCTCTGAAGCTTTCTTT. This chain joins TRBV28 and TRBJ1-1; D might be TRBD1 (5 bases). This CDR3 comprises 14 residues. The germline V gene has CDR1 MDHEN and CDR2 SYDVKM.

This clonotype was seen a few times. The chain combines TRBV5-1 with TRBJ2-2; TRBD2 aligns across 12 bases. CDR1 and CDR2 (germline): SGHRS, YFSETQ. The CDR3 loop spans 17 amino acids. V trimming: 5 bases; J trimming: 0 bases; junction bases outside the gene matches: 5. Here the CDR3 reads CASSRGLAGPNTGELFF. The CDR3 nucleotides read TGCGCCAGCAGTCGGGGACTAGCGGGCCCGAACACCGGGGAGCTGTTTTTT.

The table lists this clonotype with a few counts. A much larger clonotype is one base distant, so this may be a read error. The rearrangement joins TRBV7-2 to TRBJ1-1; 10 nucleotides align to TRBD1. This CDR3 is built from 17 residues. The germline V gene encodes CDR1 SGHTA and CDR2 FQGNSA. Here the CDR3 reads CASSAGTGVNKNTEASF. In DNA, the CDR3 is TGTGCCAGCAGCGCCGGGACAGGGGTCAACAAGAACACTGAAGCTTCCTTT.

This clonotype was detected only once. One base away lies a much larger clone, so this may be a sequencing read error. This chain connects TRBV12-5 to TRBJ2-5; D unclear. The V gene lost 4 bases and the J gene lost 1 base, with 7 bases spanning the gap. In germline, CDR1 is LGHNT, CDR2 FRNRAP. CDR3 length equals 13 residues. CDR3 loop: CASGSRRQETQYF. The CDR3 bases are TGTGCTAGTGGTTCGAGACGCCAAGAGACCCAGTACTTC.

This chain uses TRBV20-1 with TRBJ1-4; D might be TRBD1 (6 bases). Germline values: CDR1 DFQATT, CDR2 SNEGSKA (reference sequence). CDR3 size: 14 residues. Trimming removed 6 bases from V and 3 bases from J, with 14 bases in between. CDR3 coding DNA: TGCAGTGCCACTCGAGGGGGACCTAATGAAAAACTGTTTTTT. It is translated as CSATRGGPNEKLFF.

This clonotype has only a few counts. The chain combines TRBV29-1 with TRBJ2-7; D perhaps matches TRBD2 (5 bases). Germline assignment: CDR1 SQVTM and CDR2 ANQGSEA. V lost 4 bases and J lost 1, with 11 bases in between. The CDR3 is 13 residues long. The CDR3 reads CSVAHSGSYEQYF. CDR3 DNA sequence: TGCAGCGTTGCGCACAGCGGATCCTACGAGCAGTACTTC.